This is a list of T cell receptor beta chains from one sample in a study of T cell responses to AZD1222 COVID-19 vaccine. TCRdb's table, derived via immunoSEQ multiplex PCR, lists solely in-frame clones and lacks some. Among 110,000 or so clones listed, approximately 83% were seen once. The source was peripheral blood, collected on day 0 of AZD1222 vaccination. The source of these receptors is an adult in good health. CDR3s include the opening cysteine and the closing phenylalanine or tryptophan. Fields, in order: D gene, J gene, V gene, clone size, CDR3 protein, CDR3 DNA. D genes are given only for firm matches. Clone sizes are given selectively: once, few, many, or a class where the clone is expanded.

NA | TRBJ1-5 | TRBV6-2/TRBV6-3 | NA | CASSYSGGDSNQPQHF | TGTGCCAGCAGTTACTCAGGCGGGGATAGCAATCAGCCCCAGCATTTT
TRBD1 | TRBJ1-2 | TRBV29-1 | NA | CSVAGQGVGTAF | TGCAGCGTTGCTGGACAGGGGGTGGGTACAGCCTTC
NA | TRBJ2-7 | TRBV14 | NA | CASSQDRGLSHEQYF | TGTGCCAGCAGCCAAGATAGAGGGTTAAGCCACGAGCAGTACTTC
NA | TRBJ2-7 | TRBV3-1/TRBV3-2 | NA | CASSHLNEQYF | TGTGCCAGCAGCCACCTAAACGAGCAGTACTTC
NA | TRBJ1-6 | TRBV2 | NA | CAGGIRENSPLHF | TGTGCCGGCGGGATAAGGGAAAATTCACCCCTCCACTTT
TRBD1 | TRBJ2-4 | TRBV30 | NA | CAWSVTGGWTKNIQYF | TGTGCCTGGAGTGTCACAGGGGGCTGGACCAAAAACATTCAGTACTTC
TRBD1 | TRBJ2-7 | TRBV19 | NA | CASGQGAYAYEQYF | TGTGCCAGTGGACAGGGGGCCTATGCCTACGAGCAGTACTTC
TRBD2 | TRBJ2-7 | TRBV11-3 | NA | CASSSRLAGRYEQYF | TGTGCCAGCAGCTCCCGACTAGCGGGGAGATACGAGCAGTACTTC
NA | TRBJ2-2 | TRBV28 | few | CASSFYGVSGELFF | TGTGCCAGCAGTTTTTACGGGGTTTCGGGGGAGCTGTTTTTT
NA | TRBJ1-1 | TRBV7-9 | NA | CASQFVGTEAFF | TGTGCCAGCCAGTTTGTAGGCACTGAAGCTTTCTTT
NA | TRBJ1-1 | TRBV27 | few | CASSFRGTMNTEAFF | TGTGCCAGCAGTTTCCGTGGGACAATGAACACTGAAGCTTTCTTT
TRBD1 | TRBJ1-2 | TRBV10-3 | NA | CAISEPGQAYYGYTF | TGTGCCATCAGTGAGCCTGGACAGGCCTACTATGGCTACACCTTC
NA | TRBJ2-5 | TRBV7-2 | NA | CASSLSRGRREVGETQYF | TGTGCCAGCAGCCTTAGCCGGGGGCGTCGGGAGGTTGGGGAGACCCAGTACTTC
TRBD1 | TRBJ1-3 | TRBV2 | NA | CAIKHTGTGVFTGNTIYF | TGTGCCATCAAACACACCGGGACAGGGGTTTTCACTGGAAACACCATATATTTT
NA | TRBJ2-3 | TRBV11-1 | NA | CASSPGHSTDTQYF | TGTGCCAGCAGCCCGGGACACTCTACAGATACGCAGTATTTT
TRBD1 | TRBJ1-2 | TRBV19 | NA | CASIRDRGDGYTF | TGTGCCAGTATCCGAGACAGGGGCGATGGCTACACCTTC
NA | TRBJ1-1 | TRBV12-3/TRBV12-4 | NA | CASRGIAGPEAFF | TGTGCCAGCAGAGGGATTGCAGGACCCGAAGCTTTCTTT
TRBD2 | TRBJ2-1 | TRBV5-4 | NA | CASSLGGAATYNEQFF | TGTGCCAGCAGCCTGGGAGGGGCAGCAACCTACAATGAGCAGTTCTTC
NA | TRBJ1-4 | TRBV6-6 | NA | CASRIGGRVTNEKLFF | TGTGCCAGCCGTATAGGGGGTCGAGTTACGAATGAAAAACTGTTTTTT
NA | TRBJ2-7 | TRBV5-5 | NA | CASSFGHLNDEQYF | TGTGCCAGCAGCTTCGGCCATCTAAACGACGAGCAGTACTTC
NA | TRBJ1-6 | TRBV19 | NA | CASRNRADNSPLHF | TGTGCCAGTAGAAACCGGGCCGATAATTCACCCCTCCACTTT
TRBD1 | TRBJ1-1 | TRBV6-1 | few | CASSGLPGQQGTEAFF | TGTGCCAGCAGTGGCTTACCGGGACAGCAGGGCACTGAAGCTTTCTTT
NA | TRBJ1-5 | TRBV28 | NA | CASSANAGVHQHF | TGTGCCAGCAGTGCTAACGCCGGGGTGCACCAGCATTTT
NA | TRBJ2-5 | TRBV11-2 | NA | CASSLERETQYF | TGTGCCAGCAGCTTAGAACGGGAGACCCAGTACTTC
NA | TRBJ2-2 | TRBV29-1 | NA | CSVFGWATGELFF | TGCAGCGTTTTTGGGTGGGCCACCGGGGAGCTGTTTTTT
NA | TRBJ1-5 | TRBV6-5 | few | CASSYRRNQPQHF | TGTGCCAGCAGTTACCGGCGGAATCAGCCCCAGCATTTT
NA | TRBJ2-1 | TRBV30 | once | CAWSLRPYNEQFF | TGTGCCTGGAGTCTCAGGCCCTACAATGAGCAGTTCTTC
NA | TRBJ2-7 | TRBV28 | NA | CASLEGGPYEQYF | TGTGCCAGCCTGGAGGGGGGTCCCTACGAGCAGTACTTC
NA | TRBJ2-1 | TRBV14 | NA | CASSQDRRWSSYNEQFF | TGTGCCAGCAGCCAAGACCGGAGGTGGAGCTCCTACAATGAGCAGTTCTTC
NA | TRBJ1-5 | TRBV11-2 | NA | CASSLDPTGNQPQHF | TGTGCCAGCAGCTTAGACCCTACAGGGAATCAGCCCCAGCATTTT
NA | TRBJ2-1 | TRBV10-2 | NA | CASSDLGGASYNEQFF | TGCGCCAGCAGTGACCTTGGCGGGGCGAGCTACAATGAGCAGTTCTTC
NA | TRBJ1-1 | TRBV28 | NA | CASSAEAGVWTEAFF | TGTGCCAGCAGTGCGGAGGCGGGAGTGTGGACTGAAGCTTTCTTT
NA | TRBJ1-1 | TRBV12-3/TRBV12-4 | NA | CASVPGSGTEAFF | TGTGCCAGCGTTCCTGGGAGCGGCACTGAAGCTTTCTTT
NA | TRBJ2-5 | TRBV7-2 | NA | CASSLALGQVQETQYF | TGTGCCAGCAGCTTAGCTTTGGGGCAGGTCCAAGAGACCCAGTACTTC
TRBD2 | TRBJ2-1 | TRBV7-3 | NA | CASSLMGGRTPNEQFF | TGTGCCAGCAGCTTAATGGGCGGGAGAACCCCCAATGAGCAGTTCTTC
TRBD2 | TRBJ2-1 | TRBV5-1 | NA | CASSALAGLYNEQFF | TGCGCCAGCAGCGCCCTAGCGGGTCTCTACAATGAGCAGTTCTTC
NA | TRBJ1-5 | TRBV2 | NA | CASSEGRDAGQPQHF | TGTGCCAGCAGTGAGGGGAGGGACGCGGGTCAGCCCCAGCATTTT
NA | TRBJ1-2 | TRBV2 | NA | CASRVDGYTF | TGTGCCAGCAGAGTGGACGGCTACACCTTC
TRBD1 | TRBJ1-1 | TRBV10-3 | NA | CAISDTTGGNTEAFF | TGTGCCATCAGTGACACCACAGGGGGGAACACTGAAGCTTTCTTT
NA | TRBJ2-7 | TRBV10-1 | once | CASPLDLGYEQYF | TGCGCCAGTCCCCTGGATTTGGGCTACGAGCAGTACTTC
NA | TRBJ2-1 | TRBV4-3 | once | CASSQVGGSSSYNEQFF | TGCGCCAGCAGCCAAGTCGGAGGGAGCAGCTCCTACAATGAGCAGTTCTTC
NA | TRBJ1-1 | TRBV28 | NA | CASSSVGTEAFF | TGTGCCAGCAGTTCTGTGGGCACTGAAGCTTTCTTT
NA | TRBJ2-5 | TRBV2 | NA | CASIKQAEETQYF | TGTGCCAGCATTAAACAGGCCGAAGAGACCCAGTACTTC
TRBD2 | TRBJ2-7 | TRBV6-5 | NA | CASKPSGGSGEQYF | TGTGCCAGCAAACCTAGCGGGGGGTCCGGGGAGCAGTACTTC
NA | TRBJ2-7 | TRBV2 | NA | CASRSRQNIYEQYF | TGTGCCAGCAGATCTCGACAGAATATTTACGAGCAGTACTTC
NA | TRBJ2-7 | TRBV28 | NA | CASSLLAQIGYEQYF | TGTGCCAGCAGTTTATTGGCTCAGATAGGCTACGAGCAGTACTTC
NA | TRBJ1-5 | TRBV30 | NA | CAWSAAEQQPQHF | TGTGCCTGGAGTGCGGCAGAGCAACAGCCCCAGCATTTT
NA | TRBJ1-1 | TRBV5-4 | few | CASSPTLFSRTEAFF | TGTGCCAGCAGTCCGACCCTCTTTAGTCGGACTGAAGCTTTCTTT
NA | TRBJ2-7 | TRBV10-3 | NA | CAISAQFEQYF | TGTGCCATCAGTGCACAGTTCGAGCAGTACTTC
NA | TRBJ2-1 | TRBV2 | NA | CASRETGSYNEQFF | TGTGCCAGCAGAGAGACAGGATCCTACAATGAGCAGTTCTTC
NA | TRBJ1-1 | TRBV28 | NA | CASKAYKDHTEAFF | TGTGCCAGCAAAGCATACAAGGACCACACTGAAGCTTTCTTT
TRBD1 | TRBJ1-1 | TRBV3-1/TRBV3-2 | NA | CASSHDRANTEAFF | TGTGCCAGCAGCCATGACAGGGCGAACACTGAAGCTTTCTTT
TRBD1 | TRBJ1-6 | TRBV28 | NA | CASSLRQGAYNSPLHF | TGTGCCAGCAGTCTACGACAGGGGGCTTATAATTCACCCCTCCACTTT